The 13 T cell receptor beta chains presented below share a single source sample, sequenced in a study of OX40 agonist ivuxolimab in advanced cancers. Here immunoSEQ multiplex PCR was the method, and the copy in TCRdb shows in-frame clones only, minus some. The data hold roughly 80,000 clones, with just under 95% observed a single time. Material: CD4+ or CD8+ T cells sorted from blood, obtained in a trial of the OX40 agonist ivuxolimab. The receptors derive from an adult with an advanced solid tumor such as melanoma, head and neck, liver or kidney cancer.

The chain has TRBV7-2 and TRBJ1-2; a weak D match, TRBD1 (5 bases). V shed 5 bases and J shed 4 bases, with 14 bases lying between them. Germline values: CDR1 SGHTA, CDR2 FQGNSA. There are 14 residues in the CDR3. As DNA, the CDR3 is TGTGCCAGCAGCCCAGCGAGGGGAGTCTATGGCTACACCTTC. This translates into CASSPARGVYGYTF.

This clone was seen just once. V gene TRBV15 combines with J gene TRBJ1-3, with D possibly matching TRBD1 (5 bases). The V end was cut by 6 bases, the J end by 8 bases, with 11 bases between. The CDR3 is 12 residues long. Germline V gene lookup returns CDR1 LNHNV and CDR2 YYDKDF (reference sequence). CDR3 loop: CATSSLGDTIYF. CDR3 in DNA: TGTGCCACCAGTAGTCTAGGGGACACCATATATTTT.

The chain has TRBV5-6 and TRBJ2-1; D unresolved. The CDR3 loop spans 15 amino acids. Germline CDR1 SGHDT, CDR2 YYEEEE. V was pared by 0 bases and J by 0 bases, with 7 bases between. In DNA, the CDR3 is TGTGCCAGCAGCTTGGCAAGTAGCTCCTACAATGAGCAGTTCTTC. Protein: CASSLASSSYNEQFF.

The chain employs TRBV28 and TRBJ2-1, with D hard to call. Germline lookup yields CDR1 MDHEN and CDR2 SYDVKM. The CDR3 is made up of 15 amino acids. Trimming stripped 1 base from V and 3 bases from J, with 10 bases between. CDR3 amino acids: CASSLSSRFYNEQFF. CDR3 nucleotides: TGTGCCAGCAGTTTATCGTCCAGATTCTACAATGAGCAGTTCTTC.

The rearrangement uses TRBV28 and TRBJ2-1; 12 nucleotides align to TRBD2. CDR3 length equals 14 residues. V lost 6 bases to trimming and J lost 6 bases; unmatched junction nucleotides: 3. Germline CDR1 is MDHEN and CDR2 is SYDVKM. The CDR3 sequence: CASRTSGSFNEQFF. The CDR3 nucleotides are TGTGCCAGCAGGACTAGCGGGAGCTTCAATGAGCAGTTCTTC. Filled out from reference TRBV28 and TRBJ2-1, the complete variable domain reads DVKVTQSSRYLVKRTGEKVFLECVQDMDHENMFWYRQDPGLGLRLIYFSYDVKMKEKGDIPEGYSVSREKKERFSLILESASTNQTSMYLCASRTSGSFNEQFFGPGTRLTVL.

V is TRBV18 and J is TRBJ1-1; D uncertain. V lost 2 bases and J 3 bases, leaving 10 bases between the germline ends. Germline assignment: CDR1 KGHSH and CDR2 LQKENI. The CDR3 totals 14 residues. In nucleotides, the CDR3 is TGTGCCAGCTCACCAATCACCGGGGACACTGAAGCTTTCTTT. Protein sequence: CASSPITGDTEAFF.

This clone was picked up a small number of times. The genes are TRBV6-5 and TRBJ2-2; D is undetermined. Trimming stripped 0 bases from V and 6 bases from J, with 11 bases between. CDR1 MNHEY and CDR2 SVGAGI come from the germline V gene. The CDR3 length is 15 residues. The CDR3 reads CASSYSTPQAGELFF. In DNA form, the CDR3 reads TGTGCCAGCAGTTACTCGACTCCCCAGGCCGGGGAGCTGTTTTTT.

This rearrangement joins TRBV5-8 to TRBJ1-4; D may be TRBD1 (5 bases). The V gene's germline CDR1 is SGHTS and CDR2 YDEGEE. V gave up 1 base and J gave up 6 bases, with 10 bases separating them. The CDR3 loop spans 14 amino acids. CDR3 region: CASSLMGLDEKLFF. Written as DNA, the CDR3 is TGTGCCAGCAGCTTGATGGGGCTAGATGAAAAACTGTTTTTT.

This clone has a single count. The V and J genes are TRBV5-6 and TRBJ1-2; tentative D call: TRBD1 (6 bases). Trimming cost V 1 base and J 0 bases, with 7 bases left between them. The CDR3 is 14 amino acids. The germline V gene has CDR1 SGHDT and CDR2 YYEEEE. This CDR3 is CASSLQGPNYGYTF. In DNA form, the CDR3 reads TGTGCCAGCAGCTTGCAGGGGCCTAACTATGGCTACACCTTC. The variable domain in full, with the rest retrieved from reference TRBV5-6 and TRBJ1-2, is DAGVTQSPTHLIKTRGQQVTLRCSPKSGHDTVSWYQQALGQGPQFIFQYYEEEERQRGNFPDRFSGHQFPNYSSELNVNALLLGDSALYLCASSLQGPNYGYTFGSGTRLTVV.

DNA of the CDR3: TGTGCCAGCAGTTTATTCGGGGGGGCCCCCTACGGGGAGCTGTTTTTT. Its protein product is CASSLFGGAPYGELFF. V usage is TRBV28 and J usage is TRBJ2-2, with 8 nucleotides matching TRBD2. The CDR3 is made up of 16 amino acids. Germline V gene sequence: CDR1 MDHEN, CDR2 SYDVKM. V trimming: 1 base; J trimming: 7 bases; junction bases outside the gene matches: 8.

This chain connects TRBV28 to TRBJ2-2; D might be TRBD2 (6 bases). The V gene lost 7 bases and the J gene lost 5 bases, with 11 bases spanning the gap. Germline V gene lookup returns CDR1 MDHEN and CDR2 SYDVKM. The CDR3 covers 13 residues. CDR3 loop: CASTIGGTGELFF. CDR3 sequence (DNA): TGTGCCAGCACTATTGGGGGGACCGGGGAGCTGTTTTTT.

V is TRBV7-8 and J is TRBJ2-5; TRBD1 matches at 7 bases. The length of the CDR3 is 13 residues. CDR1 SGHVS and CDR2 FQNEAQ come from the germline V gene. Germline trimming cut 0 bases from V and 10 bases from J; bases unmatched to any gene: 5. The CDR3 sequence: CASSLASQGIQYF. CDR3 nucleotides: TGTGCCAGCAGCTTAGCGTCACAGGGGATCCAGTACTTC.

The chain couples TRBV5-6 to TRBJ2-6, with unresolved D. The CDR3 extends over 16 amino acids. V was clipped by 0 bases and J by 4 bases, with 11 bases between them. Germline V CDR1 and CDR2: SGHDT, YYEEEE. The CDR3 is CASSLARAVGANVLTF. For the CDR3, the DNA is TGTGCCAGCAGCTTGGCGCGCGCTGTGGGGGCCAACGTCCTGACTTTC.